This T cell receptor beta chain derives from a study of CD8+CD57+ T cells in acquired aplastic anemia. Across the whole study: Each DNA sample taken from sorted CD4+ and CD8+ cells came to about 3 ug on average. On average, healthy donors gave around 9.8 million reads for CD4+ cells. Overall study findings and caveats: Patients showed no significant difference from controls in CD8+ Simpson's diversity. Patients and controls had in common 25 to 30 CD8+ CDR3 sequences.

CDR1 and CDR2 (germline): MGHRA, YSYEKL. This CDR3 spans 13 amino acids. On this clonotype itself: Its antigen is not known. At one end, the junction sequence differs from germline, possibly due to a read error.

Genomic DNA constituted the template upon which TCR beta VDJ and CDR3 profiling was performed. TCRdb redid the calling of the reads with MiXCR, one entry per CDR3 protein. The sample contains 400,000 to 450,000 distinct CDR3 sequences, 65% to 75% of which appear only once. This receptor was taken from a human donor in good health, serving as a control. The sample consisted of sorted CD4+, CD8+, or CD8+CD57+ T cells (not recorded which) from PBMCs. The chain joins TRBV4-1 to TRBJ1-5; unclear D gene. The CDR3 region is CASSQDIWQPQHF. As DNA, the CDR3 is TGTGCCAGCAGCCAAGATATATGGCAGCCCCAGCATTTT.